This TCR beta chain was profiled in a study of chemoradiotherapy in HPV16-positive cancers. The CDR3 covers 14 residues. The V gene lost 1 base and the J gene lost 3 bases, with 9 bases spanning the gap. Germline V gene lookup returns CDR1 MGHRA and CDR2 YSYEKL. Findings and caveats of the study: Non-HPV-specific T cells did not expand in tumors during treatment, whereas candidate HPV-specific clones and E7-related motifs did.

The repertoire was sequenced with immunoSEQ multiplex PCR; TCRdb's copy has only in-frame clones and lacks some. There are around 40,000 clones in the sample; around 80% occur only once, and 5.2% lies in the top ten. This clone was counted between two and nine times. Its target is not known. Over chemoradiotherapy, repertoires were sampled more than once. This clonotype was sampled from a human donor with HPV-associated anogenital cancer. The rearrangement joins TRBV4-1 to TRBJ1-2; D is unclear. The input for sequencing was blood, taken from a patient who underwent chemoradiotherapy. The CDR3 DNA sequence: TGCGCCAGCAGCCAAGGGGCGAGTTACTATGGCTACACCTTC. Amino acids: CASSQGASYYGYTF.